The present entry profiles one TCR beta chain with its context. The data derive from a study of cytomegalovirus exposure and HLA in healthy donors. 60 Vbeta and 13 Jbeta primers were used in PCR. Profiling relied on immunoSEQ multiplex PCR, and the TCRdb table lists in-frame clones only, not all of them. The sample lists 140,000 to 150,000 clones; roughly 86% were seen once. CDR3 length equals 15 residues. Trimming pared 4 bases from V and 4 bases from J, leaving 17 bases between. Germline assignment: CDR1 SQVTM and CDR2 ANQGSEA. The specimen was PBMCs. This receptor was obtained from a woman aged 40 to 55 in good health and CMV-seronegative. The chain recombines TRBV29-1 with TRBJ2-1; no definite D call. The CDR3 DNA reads TGCAGCGTTGTGGGCCGGTCGTCCACTTACAATGAGCAGTTCTTC. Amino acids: CSVVGRSSTYNEQFF.